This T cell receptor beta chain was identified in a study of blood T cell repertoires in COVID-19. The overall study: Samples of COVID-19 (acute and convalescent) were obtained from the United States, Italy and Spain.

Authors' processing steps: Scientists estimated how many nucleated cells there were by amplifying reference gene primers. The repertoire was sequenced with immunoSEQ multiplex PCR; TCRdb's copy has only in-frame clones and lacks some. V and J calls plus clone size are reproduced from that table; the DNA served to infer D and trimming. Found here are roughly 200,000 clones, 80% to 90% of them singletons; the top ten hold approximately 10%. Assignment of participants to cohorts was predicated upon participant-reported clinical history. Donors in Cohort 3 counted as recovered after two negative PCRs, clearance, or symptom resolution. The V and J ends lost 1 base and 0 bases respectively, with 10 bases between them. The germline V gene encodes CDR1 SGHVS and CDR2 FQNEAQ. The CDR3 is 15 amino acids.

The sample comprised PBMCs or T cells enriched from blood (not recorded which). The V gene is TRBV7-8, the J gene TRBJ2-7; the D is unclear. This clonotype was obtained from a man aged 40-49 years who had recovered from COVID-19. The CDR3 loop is CASSLEQISSYEQYF. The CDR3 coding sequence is TGTGCCAGCAGCTTAGAACAGATATCCTCCTACGAGCAGTACTTC.